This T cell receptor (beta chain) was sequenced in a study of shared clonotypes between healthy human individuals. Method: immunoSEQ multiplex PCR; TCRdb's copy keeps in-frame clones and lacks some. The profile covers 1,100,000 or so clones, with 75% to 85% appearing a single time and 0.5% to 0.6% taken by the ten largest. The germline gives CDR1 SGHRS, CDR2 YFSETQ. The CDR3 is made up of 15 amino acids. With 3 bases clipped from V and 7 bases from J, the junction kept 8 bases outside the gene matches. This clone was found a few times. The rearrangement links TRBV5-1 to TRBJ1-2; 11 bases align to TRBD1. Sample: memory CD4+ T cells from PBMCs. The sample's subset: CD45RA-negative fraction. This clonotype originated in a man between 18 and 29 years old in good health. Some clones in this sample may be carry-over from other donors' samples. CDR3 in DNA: TGCGCCAGCAGCTCAAGTGGACAGGGGGCATCTGGCTACACCTTC. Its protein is CASSSSGQGASGYTF.